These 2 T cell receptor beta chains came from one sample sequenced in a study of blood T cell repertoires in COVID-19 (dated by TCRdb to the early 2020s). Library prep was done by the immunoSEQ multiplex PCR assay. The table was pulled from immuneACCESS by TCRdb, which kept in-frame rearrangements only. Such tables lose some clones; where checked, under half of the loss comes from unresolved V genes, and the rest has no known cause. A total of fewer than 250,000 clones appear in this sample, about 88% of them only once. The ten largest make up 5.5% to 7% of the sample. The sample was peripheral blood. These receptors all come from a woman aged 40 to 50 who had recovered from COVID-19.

The CDR3 region is CASSTGVREQYF. The CDR3 DNA follows: TGTGCCAGCAGCACAGGGGTAAGGGAGCAGTACTTC. The chain uses TRBV6-6 and TRBJ2-7; TRBD1 agrees at 7 bases. V lost 6 bases and J lost 7; bases outside the gene matches: 6. Germline V CDR1 and CDR2: MNHNY, SVGAGI (reference sequence). The CDR3 is 12 residues long.

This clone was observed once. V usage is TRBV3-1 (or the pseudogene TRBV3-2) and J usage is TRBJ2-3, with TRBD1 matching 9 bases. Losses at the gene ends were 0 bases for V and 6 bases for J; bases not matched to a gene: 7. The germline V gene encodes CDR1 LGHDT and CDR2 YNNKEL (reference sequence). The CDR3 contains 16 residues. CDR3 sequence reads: CASSQEWTGVVDTQYF. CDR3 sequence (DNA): TGTGCCAGCAGCCAAGAATGGACAGGGGTGGTGGATACGCAGTATTTT.